Each of the 14 T cell receptor beta chains below was sequenced from the same sample in a study of cytomegalovirus exposure and HLA in healthy donors. TCRdb's table, derived via immunoSEQ multiplex PCR, lists solely in-frame clones and lacks some. The profile shows about 140,000 clones, approximately 91% of them singletons. Sequenced sample: PBMCs. Receptors originate from a man between 18 and 29 years old in good health and CMV-seronegative.

This clone was seen more than once but under ten times. This chain links TRBV28 with TRBJ2-7, with TRBD2 identical over 8 bases. Germline loops: CDR1 MDHEN, CDR2 SYDVKM. J was trimmed by 7 bases and V by 6 bases; bases with no gene match: 11. The CDR3 is 14 amino acids. CDR3 DNA sequence: TGTGCCAGCAGGGAACTAGCGGAGTCCTTAGAGCAGTACTTC. Residues: CASRELAESLEQYF.

The genes are TRBV10-2 and TRBJ2-7; D is perhaps TRBD2 (5 bases). The CDR3 consists of 12 residues. CDR1 and CDR2 (germline): WSHSY, SAAADI. V lost 5 bases and J 0 bases, leaving 5 bases between the germline ends. CDR3 in amino acids: CASSRDSYEQYV. In nucleotides, the CDR3 is TGCGCCAGCAGTCGGGACTCCTACGAGCAGTACGTC.

CDR3 sequence (DNA): TGCGCCAGCAGCCCCCAAGGACTGAGCTCCTACAATGAGCAGTTCTTC. Encoded protein: CASSPQGLSSYNEQFF. The V gene is TRBV5-1, the J gene TRBJ2-1; maybe TRBD2 (5 bases). The CDR3 covers 16 residues. Germline V lookup: CDR1 SGHRS, CDR2 YFSETQ. V lost 4 bases, J lost 0 bases, and 14 bases lay in between.

This clone was seen just once. The rearrangement joins TRBV5-6 to TRBJ1-4; possible D gene TRBD1, 6 bases. Germline V gene sequence: CDR1 SGHDT, CDR2 YYEEEE. V shed 4 bases and J shed 0 bases, with 10 bases lying between them. This CDR3 region has 15 residues. The DNA of the CDR3 is TGTGCCAGCAGCCGGACAGCCGCAACTAATGAAAAACTGTTTTTT. This gives the protein CASSRTAATNEKLFF. The full variable domain, completed using reference TRBV5-6 and TRBJ1-4, is DAGVTQSPTHLIKTRGQQVTLRCSPKSGHDTVSWYQQALGQGPQFIFQYYEEEERQRGNFPDRFSGHQFPNYSSELNVNALLLGDSALYLCASSRTAATNEKLFFGSGTQLSVL.

The gene calls are TRBV4-3 and TRBJ1-2; 9 bases agree with TRBD1. Germline CDR1 reads LGHNA; CDR2 reads YSLEER. Germline trimming cut 1 base from V and 5 bases from J; bases unmatched to any gene: 5. This CDR3 comprises 15 residues. The CDR3 is CASSQATGGFYGYTF. CDR3 nucleotides: TGCGCCAGCAGCCAAGCGACAGGGGGGTTTTATGGCTACACCTTC.

V and J are TRBV7-7 and TRBJ2-5, with TRBD2 identical over 8 bases. Trimming removed 5 bases from V and 2 bases from J; junction bases left unmatched: 7. The CDR3 runs 15 residues. In germline, CDR1 is SSHAT, CDR2 FNYEAQ (reference sequence). The CDR3 reads CASSAGLAAQETQYF. The CDR3, as DNA: TGTGCCAGCAGCGCCGGACTAGCAGCACAAGAGACCCAGTACTTC.

The genes are TRBV15 and TRBJ2-5, with 7 nucleotides matching TRBD2. Germline CDR1 LNHNV, CDR2 YYDKDF (reference sequence). This CDR3 comprises 17 residues. Trimming removed 4 bases from V and 6 bases from J; junction bases left unmatched: 17. CDR3 in DNA: TGTGCCACCAGCACCCGCACCCGGGACCCAGCGGGGAAGACCCAGTACTTC. It encodes CATSTRTRDPAGKTQYF.

The chain employs TRBV2 and TRBJ1-3, with D uncertain. Germline-derived CDR1 and CDR2 are SNHLY and FYNNEI. The germline V and J ends were trimmed by 8 bases and 0 bases, with 14 bases remaining between them. CDR3 length: 15 amino acids. The CDR3 loop is CASRIEGSSGNTIYF. DNA for the CDR3: TGTGCCAGCCGTATCGAGGGTTCCTCTGGAAACACCATATATTTT.

The genes are TRBV27 and TRBJ1-5, with 7 bases lining up with TRBD1. Trimming removed 6 bases from V and 4 bases from J; junction bases left unmatched: 6. This CDR3 has 14 residues. Germline values: CDR1 MNHEY, CDR2 SMNVEV (reference sequence). The CDR3 region is CASRTGRTNQPQHF. CDR3 in DNA: TGTGCCAGCAGGACAGGGCGTACGAATCAGCCCCAGCATTTT.

The rearrangement uses TRBV6-1 and TRBJ1-4; 7 bases agree with TRBD1. The V gene end was trimmed by 3 bases and the J gene end by 2 bases; junction bases not matched to a gene: 6. The CDR3 has 16 amino acids. Germline V gives CDR1 MNHNS, CDR2 SASEGT. The CDR3 DNA reads as TGTGCCAGCAGTGAGAGACAGGGTTCGACTAATGAAAAACTGTTTTTT. Protein: CASSERQGSTNEKLFF.

The chain is built from TRBV30 and TRBJ1-4; 7 bases fit TRBD1. The CDR3 is made up of 15 amino acids. Looked up from germline, CDR1 is GTSNPN and CDR2 is SVGIG (reference sequence). The trim removed 0 bases at V and 5 bases at J, leaving 6 bases unmatched. CDR3 DNA: TGTGCCTGGAGTGTACCCGGACAGGTGAATGAAAAACTGTTTTTT. Encoded protein: CAWSVPGQVNEKLFF. The whole variable domain, filled in from reference TRBV30 and TRBJ1-4, reads SQTIHQWPATLVQPVGSPLSLECTVEGTSNPNLYWYRQAAGRGLQLLFYSVGIGQISSEVPQNLSASRPQDRQFILSSKKLLLSDSGFYLCAWSVPGQVNEKLFFGSGTQLSVL.

The CDR3 sequence: CASTDSYNSPLHF. CDR3 DNA sequence: TGTGCCAGCACGGACAGCTATAATTCACCCCTCCACTTT. The chain employs TRBV27 and TRBJ1-6; tentatively, D is TRBD1 (6 bases). The V end lost 7 bases, the J end lost 3 bases, and 7 bases lay between the germline ends. In germline, CDR1 is MNHEY, CDR2 SMNVEV (reference sequence). The CDR3 consists of 13 residues.

V gene TRBV19 combines with J gene TRBJ1-6; TRBD1 matches 10 bases. Germline V lookup: CDR1 LNHDA, CDR2 SQIVND (reference sequence). The V and J ends lost 4 bases and 14 bases, in that order; junction bases with no gene match: 11. This CDR3 spans 15 amino acids. CDR3 in amino acids: CASSSQDRGIEALHF. The DNA for the CDR3 is TGTGCCAGTAGTAGCCAGGACAGGGGGATAGAGGCCCTCCACTTT.

This clone appeared a single time. The chain is built from TRBV9 and TRBJ2-3; 11 nucleotides agree with TRBD1. The CDR3 is 17 residues long. Germline-derived CDR1 and CDR2 are SGDLS and YYNGEE. V shed 2 bases and J 2 bases; nucleotides not matched to a gene: 7. In nucleotides, the CDR3 is TGTGCCAGCAGCGTTGTGGGACAGGGGGTGAACACAGATACGCAGTATTTT. It yields the protein CASSVVGQGVNTDTQYF. Full variable domain (remainder filled in from reference TRBV9 and TRBJ2-3): DSGVTQTPKHLITATGQRVTLRCSPRSGDLSVYWYQQSLDQGLQFLIQYYNGEERAKGNILERFSAQQFPDLHSELNLSSLELGDSALYFCASSVVGQGVNTDTQYFGPGTRLTVL.